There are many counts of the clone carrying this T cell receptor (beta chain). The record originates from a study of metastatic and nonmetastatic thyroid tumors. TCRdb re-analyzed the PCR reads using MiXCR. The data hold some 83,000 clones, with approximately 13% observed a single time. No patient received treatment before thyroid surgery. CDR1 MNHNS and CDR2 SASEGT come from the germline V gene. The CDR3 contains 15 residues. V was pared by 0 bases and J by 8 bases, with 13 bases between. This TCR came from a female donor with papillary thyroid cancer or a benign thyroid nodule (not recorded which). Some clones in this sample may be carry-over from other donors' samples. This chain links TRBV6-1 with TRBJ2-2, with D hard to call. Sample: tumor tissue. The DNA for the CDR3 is TGTGCCAGCAGTGAAGCAGGACGGATTAAGGGGGAGCTGTTTTTT. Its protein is CASSEAGRIKGELFF.